These T cell receptor beta chains were read from a single sample in a study of T-cell memory formation after mild COVID-19. MiXCR was run by TCRdb on the 5' RACE reads, yielding one entry per CDR3 protein. Among about half a million distinct CDR3 sequences, around a sixth were seen once, and the ten largest hold more than 9%. Sequencing was performed on PBMCs or a T cell subset sorted from them (not recorded which). All receptors come from an adult woman who had mild COVID-19 (a few samples of this study predate the infection). Cell type and time point are not known. CDR3s include the opening cysteine and the closing phenylalanine or tryptophan. The order of the fields is clone size, J gene, V gene, D gene, CDR3 DNA, CDR3 protein. The D gene is left open where the match is weak. Some rows mark clone size as missing; the rest say once, few, many or name a class of expanded clone.

. | TRBJ1-4 | TRBV7-9 | . | TGTGCCAGCAGTCTCCGGAGGGAAGATGAAAAACTGTTT | CASSLRREDEKLF
once | TRBJ2-3 | TRBV9 | TRBD2 | TGTGCCAGCAGCGGCCCTGGACTAGCGAGCACAGATACGCAGTATTTT | CASSGPGLASTDTQYF
. | TRBJ2-5 | TRBV7-9 | TRBD2 | TGTGCCAGCAGAGGACTAGCGGGGGGGCAAGAGACCCAGTACTTC | CASRGLAGGQETQYF
. | TRBJ1-5 | TRBV5-1 | TRBD1 | TGCGCCAGCAGCTGGGGACAGGGTCGCAATCAGCCCCAGCATTTT | CASSWGQGRNQPQHF
. | TRBJ2-3 | TRBV7-2 | TRBD2 | TGTGCCAGCAGCCGTACTAGCGGGGTGACCACATATACGCAGTATTTT | CASSRTSGVTTYTQYF
. | TRBJ1-5 | TRBV4-1 | . | TGCGCCAGCAGCCAAGAGAGGGGCCGTCAGCCCCAGCATTTT | CASSQERGRQPQHF
. | TRBJ2-1 | TRBV24-1 | . | TGTGCCACCAGTGCGGCCTCGGGGCAAGGGAACTACAATGAGCAGTTCTTC | CATSAASGQGNYNEQFF
. | TRBJ2-5 | TRBV5-5 | TRBD2 | TGTGCCAGCAGCTTGGGTATGTCGGGAGGGCAAGAGACCCAGTACTTC | CASSLGMSGGQETQYF
many | TRBJ2-2 | TRBV3-1 | TRBD2 | TGTGCCAGCAGCCAAGACCAACCGGGACTAGGAACCGGGGAGCTGTTTTTT | CASSQDQPGLGTGELFF
. | TRBJ2-7 | TRBV2 | TRBD1 | TGTGCCAGGGGGGAGGTGACAGGGACAGGAGACGAGCAGTACTTC | CARGEVTGTGDEQYF
few | TRBJ2-7 | TRBV5-1 | . | TGCGCCAGCAGCTTGAACACAGGGAGCTACGAGCAGTACTTC | CASSLNTGSYEQYF
once | TRBJ2-7 | TRBV19 | TRBD2 | TGTGCCAGGAGACTAGCTCTCTTCTACGAGCAGTACTTC | CARRLALFYEQYF
few | TRBJ2-3 | TRBV29-1 | . | TGCAGCGTTAGGCGGGATGCAGATACGCAGTATTTT | CSVRRDADTQYF
. | TRBJ2-1 | TRBV4-3 | TRBD2 | TGCGCCAGCAGCCAGTCCTCCTGGCCGGGGGGTAACAATGAGCAGTTCTTC | CASSQSSWPGGNNEQFF